This T cell receptor beta chain is drawn from a study of CD8+CD57+ T cells in acquired aplastic anemia. Across the whole study: The average read count for CD4+ cells in healthy donors was around 11 million. Findings and limits, study-wide: No significant patient-versus-control difference appeared in CD8+ Simpson's diversity. The study identified about 30 CD8+ CDR3 sequences shared by patients and controls.

The CDR3 consists of 13 residues. Germline-derived CDR1 and CDR2 are ENHRY and SYGVKD. Trimming took off 4 bases at V and 2 bases at J, with 8 bases between the two ends. Points on this clonotype: The target antigen is unknown. A read error may explain this, as a much larger clone is one base away.

According to the study, genomic DNA was the template for TCR beta VDJ and CDR3 profiling. TCRdb redid the calling of the reads with MiXCR, one entry per CDR3 protein. Of about 170,000 distinct CDR3 sequences in the sample, around 40% were seen once. Sequences were obtained from sorted CD4+, CD8+, or CD8+CD57+ T cells (not recorded which) from PBMCs. The V and J genes are TRBV10-3 and TRBJ1-1; D unresolved. The clonotype comes from a human donor in good health. For the CDR3, the DNA is TGTGCCATCAGTGGACATAAAAACACTGAAGCTTTCTTT. It codes for CAISGHKNTEAFF.